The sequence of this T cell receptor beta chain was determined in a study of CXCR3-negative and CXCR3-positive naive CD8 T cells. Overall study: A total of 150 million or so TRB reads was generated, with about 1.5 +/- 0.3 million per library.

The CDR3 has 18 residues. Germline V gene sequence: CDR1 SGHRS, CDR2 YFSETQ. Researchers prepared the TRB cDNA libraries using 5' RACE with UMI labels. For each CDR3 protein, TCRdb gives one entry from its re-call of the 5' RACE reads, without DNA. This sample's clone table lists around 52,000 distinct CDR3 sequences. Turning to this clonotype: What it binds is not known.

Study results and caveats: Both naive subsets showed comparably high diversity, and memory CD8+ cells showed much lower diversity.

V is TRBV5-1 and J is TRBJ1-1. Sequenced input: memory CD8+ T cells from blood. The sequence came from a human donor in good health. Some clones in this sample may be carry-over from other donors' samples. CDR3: CASSLVSPTRVMNTEAFF.